This TCR beta chain was identified during a study of Tregs in tolerant kidney transplant recipients. Points from the study as a whole: For some patients, primers changed over time, blocking nucleotide-level comparison.

Libraries were prepared by immunoSEQ multiplex PCR; TCRdb keeps only in-frame clonotypes and omits some of them. The sample yields about 66,000 clones, 92% seen once. Comment on this clone: As yet, its antigen is unknown.

Germline values: CDR1 LGHNA, CDR2 YSLEER. Trimming left V 0 bases short and J 3 bases short, with 12 bases between. The CDR3 totals 15 residues. The clonotype was recovered from a human donor who received a combined kidney and bone marrow transplant. The sequences come from CD8+ T cells from blood, collected before the transplant. The chain is built from TRBV4-3 and TRBJ2-7, with unresolved D. The CDR3 loop reads CASSQDQVQYYEQYF. The DNA of the CDR3 is TGCGCCAGCAGCCAAGATCAGGTCCAATACTACGAGCAGTACTTC.